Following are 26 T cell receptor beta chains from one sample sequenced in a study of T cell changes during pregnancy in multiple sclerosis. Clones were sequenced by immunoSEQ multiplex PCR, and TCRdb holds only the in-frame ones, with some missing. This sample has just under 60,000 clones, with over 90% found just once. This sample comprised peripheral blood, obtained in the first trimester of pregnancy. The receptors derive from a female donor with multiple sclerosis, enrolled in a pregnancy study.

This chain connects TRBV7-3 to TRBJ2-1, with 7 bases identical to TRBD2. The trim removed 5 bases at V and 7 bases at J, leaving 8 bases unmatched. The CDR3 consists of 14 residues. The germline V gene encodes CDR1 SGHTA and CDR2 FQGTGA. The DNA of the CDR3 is TGTGCCAGCAGCCCCCAGACTAGCTATAATGAGCAGTTCTTC. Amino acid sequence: CASSPQTSYNEQFF.

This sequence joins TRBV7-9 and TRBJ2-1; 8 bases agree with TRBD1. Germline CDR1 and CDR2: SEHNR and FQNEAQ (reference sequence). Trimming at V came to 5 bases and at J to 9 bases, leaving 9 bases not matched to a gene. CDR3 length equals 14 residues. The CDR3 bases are TGTGCCAGCAGCGGAGGACAGGGAAGGGGTGAGCAGTTCTTC. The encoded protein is CASSGGQGRGEQFF.

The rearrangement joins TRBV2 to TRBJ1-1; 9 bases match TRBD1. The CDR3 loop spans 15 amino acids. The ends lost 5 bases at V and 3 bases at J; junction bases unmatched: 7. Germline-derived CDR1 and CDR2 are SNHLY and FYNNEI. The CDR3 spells CASSRDRVGDTEAFF. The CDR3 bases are TGTGCCAGCAGTAGGGACAGGGTGGGGGACACTGAAGCTTTCTTT.

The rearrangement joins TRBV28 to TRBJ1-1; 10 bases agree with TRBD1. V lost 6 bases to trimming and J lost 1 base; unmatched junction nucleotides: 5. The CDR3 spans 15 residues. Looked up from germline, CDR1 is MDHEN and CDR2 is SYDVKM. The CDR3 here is CASSPRTGGNTEAFF. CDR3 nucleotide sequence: TGTGCCAGCAGCCCTAGGACAGGGGGGAACACTGAAGCTTTCTTT.

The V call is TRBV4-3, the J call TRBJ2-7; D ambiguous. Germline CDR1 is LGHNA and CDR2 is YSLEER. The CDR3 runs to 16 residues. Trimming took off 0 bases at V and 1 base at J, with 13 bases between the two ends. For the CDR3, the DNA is TGCGCCAGCAGCCAAGAACCCTCCAGTATGTCCTACGAGCAGTACTTC. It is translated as CASSQEPSSMSYEQYF.

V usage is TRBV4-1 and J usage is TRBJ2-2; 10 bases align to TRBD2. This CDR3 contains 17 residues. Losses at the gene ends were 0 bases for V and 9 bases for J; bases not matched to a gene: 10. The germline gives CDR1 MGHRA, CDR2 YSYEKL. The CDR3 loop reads CASSQDKGSGGARELFF. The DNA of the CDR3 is TGCGCCAGCAGCCAAGATAAGGGCAGCGGGGGGGCCAGGGAGCTGTTTTTT.

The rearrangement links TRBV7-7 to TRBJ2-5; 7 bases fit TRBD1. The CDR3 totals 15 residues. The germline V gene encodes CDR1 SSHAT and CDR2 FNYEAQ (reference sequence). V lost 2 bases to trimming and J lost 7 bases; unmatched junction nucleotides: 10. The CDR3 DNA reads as TGTGCCAGCAGCTTAAGTCCAGGGGGTTCGGGGACCCAGTACTTC. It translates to CASSLSPGGSGTQYF. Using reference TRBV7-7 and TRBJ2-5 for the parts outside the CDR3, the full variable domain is GAGVSQSPRYKVTKRGQDVTLRCDPISSHATLYWYQQALGQGPEFLTYFNYEAQPDKSGLPSDRFSAERPEGSISTLTIQRTEQRDSAMYRCASSLSPGGSGTQYFGPGTRLLVL.

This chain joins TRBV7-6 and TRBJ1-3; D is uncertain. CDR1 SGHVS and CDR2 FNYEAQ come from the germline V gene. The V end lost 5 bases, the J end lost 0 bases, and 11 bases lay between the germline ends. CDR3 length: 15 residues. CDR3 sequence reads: CASSASSNSGNTIYF. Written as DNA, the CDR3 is TGTGCCAGCAGCGCATCAAGCAACTCTGGAAACACCATATATTTT.

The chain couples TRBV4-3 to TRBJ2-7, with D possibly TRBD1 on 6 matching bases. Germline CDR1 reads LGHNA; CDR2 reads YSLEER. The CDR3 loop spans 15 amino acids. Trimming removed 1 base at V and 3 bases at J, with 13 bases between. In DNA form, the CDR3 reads TGCGCCAGCAGCCAAGTAGGGATACAGGGCTACGAGCAGTACTTC. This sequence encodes CASSQVGIQGYEQYF.

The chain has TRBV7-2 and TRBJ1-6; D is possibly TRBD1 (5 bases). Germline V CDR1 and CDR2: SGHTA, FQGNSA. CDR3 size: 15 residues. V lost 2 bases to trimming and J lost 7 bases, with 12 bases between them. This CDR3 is CASSLSWGRNSPLHF. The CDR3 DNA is TGTGCCAGCAGCTTAAGTTGGGGCAGAAATTCACCCCTCCACTTT.

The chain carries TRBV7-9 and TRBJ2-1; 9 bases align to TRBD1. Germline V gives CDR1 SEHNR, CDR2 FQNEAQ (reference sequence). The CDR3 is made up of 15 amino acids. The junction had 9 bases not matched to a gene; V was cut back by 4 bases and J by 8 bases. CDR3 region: CASSSRDRALHEQFF. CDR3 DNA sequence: TGTGCCAGCAGCTCCCGGGACAGGGCCCTCCATGAGCAGTTCTTC.

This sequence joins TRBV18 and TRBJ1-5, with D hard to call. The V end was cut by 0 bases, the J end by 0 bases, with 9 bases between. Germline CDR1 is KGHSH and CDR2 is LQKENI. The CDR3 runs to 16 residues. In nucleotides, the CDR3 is TGTGCCAGCTCACCACCCGATAGTTATAGCAATCAGCCCCAGCATTTT. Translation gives CASSPPDSYSNQPQHF.

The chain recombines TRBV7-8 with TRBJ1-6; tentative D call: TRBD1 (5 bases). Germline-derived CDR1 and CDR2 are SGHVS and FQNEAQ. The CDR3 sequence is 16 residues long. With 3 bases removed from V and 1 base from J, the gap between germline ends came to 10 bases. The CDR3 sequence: CASSLEGFSYNSPLHF. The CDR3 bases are TGTGCCAGCAGCTTGGAGGGGTTTTCCTATAATTCACCCCTCCACTTT.

The CDR3 nucleotides read TGTGCCAGCTCACCAGAGGGTCGACTAGCGGGGGTGTACAATGAGCAGTTCTTC. It codes for CASSPEGRLAGVYNEQFF. The chain recombines TRBV18 with TRBJ2-1, with TRBD2 matching 12 bases. CDR3 size: 18 residues. V dropped 2 bases and J dropped 4; count of bases not matched to a gene: 9. Germline V gene data show CDR1 as KGHSH and CDR2 as LQKENI.

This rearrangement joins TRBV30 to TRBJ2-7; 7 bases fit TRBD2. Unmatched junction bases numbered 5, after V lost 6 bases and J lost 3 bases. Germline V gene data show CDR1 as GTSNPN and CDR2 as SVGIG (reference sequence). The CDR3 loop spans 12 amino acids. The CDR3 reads CACTTSNYEQYF. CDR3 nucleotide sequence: TGTGCCTGTACGACTAGCAACTACGAGCAGTACTTC.

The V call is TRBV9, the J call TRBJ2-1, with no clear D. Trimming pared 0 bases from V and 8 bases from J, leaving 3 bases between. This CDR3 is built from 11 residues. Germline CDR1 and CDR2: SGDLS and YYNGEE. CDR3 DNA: TGTGCCAGCAGCGTAGCTGATGAGCAGTTCTTC. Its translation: CASSVADEQFF.

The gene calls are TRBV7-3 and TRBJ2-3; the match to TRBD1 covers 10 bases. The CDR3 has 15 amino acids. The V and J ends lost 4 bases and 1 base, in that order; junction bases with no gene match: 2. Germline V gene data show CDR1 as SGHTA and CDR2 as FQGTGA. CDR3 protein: CASSSGTGGTDTQYF. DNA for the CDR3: TGTGCCAGCAGCTCCGGGACAGGGGGCACAGATACGCAGTATTTT.

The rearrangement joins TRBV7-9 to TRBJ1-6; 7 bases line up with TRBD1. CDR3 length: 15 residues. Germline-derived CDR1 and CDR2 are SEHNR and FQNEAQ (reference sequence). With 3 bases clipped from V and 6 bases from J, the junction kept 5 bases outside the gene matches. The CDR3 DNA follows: TGTGCCAGCAGCTTTCTCGGGACAGTTAATTCACCCCTCCACTTT. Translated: CASSFLGTVNSPLHF.

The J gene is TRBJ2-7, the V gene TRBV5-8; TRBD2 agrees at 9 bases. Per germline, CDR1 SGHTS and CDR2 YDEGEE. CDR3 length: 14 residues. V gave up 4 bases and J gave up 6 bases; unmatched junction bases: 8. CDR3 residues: CASSPGLARGEQYF. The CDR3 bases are TGTGCCAGCAGCCCGGGACTAGCCAGGGGCGAGCAGTACTTC.

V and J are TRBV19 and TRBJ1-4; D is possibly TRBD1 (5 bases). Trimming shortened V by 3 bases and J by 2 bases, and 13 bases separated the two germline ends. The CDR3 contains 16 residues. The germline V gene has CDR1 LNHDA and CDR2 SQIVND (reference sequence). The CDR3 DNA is TGTGCCAGTAGTATCCTCGGGGGAGCGACTAATGAAAAACTGTTTTTT. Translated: CASSILGGATNEKLFF.

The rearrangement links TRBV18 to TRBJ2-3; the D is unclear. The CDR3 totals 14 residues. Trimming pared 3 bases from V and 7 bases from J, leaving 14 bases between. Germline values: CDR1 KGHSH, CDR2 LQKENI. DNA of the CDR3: TGTGCCAGCTCACCTAGCAGATTCTCTAATACGCAGTATTTT. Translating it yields CASSPSRFSNTQYF.

As DNA, the CDR3 is TGTGCCAGCAGCGTAGGGGCAGGGGGTGGCAATCAGCCCCAGCATTTT. It codes for CASSVGAGGGNQPQHF. The chain couples TRBV9 to TRBJ1-5, with 7 bases lining up with TRBD1. Germline V gene data show CDR1 as SGDLS and CDR2 as YYNGEE. CDR3 length: 16 amino acids. With V trimmed by 0 bases and J by 2 bases, 5 bases remained unmatched. Based on the CDR3 plus reference TRBV9 and TRBJ1-5, the full variable domain is DSGVTQTPKHLITATGQRVTLRCSPRSGDLSVYWYQQSLDQGLQFLIQYYNGEERAKGNILERFSAQQFPDLHSELNLSSLELGDSALYFCASSVGAGGGNQPQHFGDGTRLSIL.

The CDR3 region is CASSEESTGNTIYF. In nucleotides, the CDR3 is TGTGCCAGCAGTGAAGAGTCAACTGGAAACACCATATATTTT. The gene calls are TRBV25-1 and TRBJ1-3; D is unclear. Trimming took off 2 bases at V and 2 bases at J, with 7 bases between the two ends. Per the germline V gene, CDR1 is MGHDK and CDR2 is SYGVNS. This CDR3 is built from 14 residues.

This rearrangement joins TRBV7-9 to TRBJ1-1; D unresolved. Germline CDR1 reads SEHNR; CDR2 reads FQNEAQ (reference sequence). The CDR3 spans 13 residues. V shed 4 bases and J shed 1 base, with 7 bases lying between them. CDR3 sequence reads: CASSSPGNTEAFF. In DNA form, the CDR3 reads TGTGCCAGCAGCTCACCAGGGAACACTGAAGCTTTCTTT.

The CDR3 sequence is CASSMGQGARGNTIYF. The DNA for the CDR3 is TGTGCCAGCAGCATGGGACAGGGGGCGCGTGGAAACACCATATATTTT. This sequence joins TRBV7-2 and TRBJ1-3; TRBD1 matches 12 bases. Germline-derived CDR1 and CDR2 are SGHTA and FQGNSA. Trimming removed 5 bases from V and 3 bases from J; junction bases left unmatched: 5. The CDR3 is 16 residues long.

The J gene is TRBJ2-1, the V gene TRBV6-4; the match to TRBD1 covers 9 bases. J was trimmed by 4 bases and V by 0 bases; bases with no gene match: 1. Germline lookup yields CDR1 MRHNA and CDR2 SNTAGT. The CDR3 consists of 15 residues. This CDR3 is CASSDSGTGYNEQFF. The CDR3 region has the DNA TGTGCCAGCAGTGACTCCGGGACAGGGTACAATGAGCAGTTCTTC.